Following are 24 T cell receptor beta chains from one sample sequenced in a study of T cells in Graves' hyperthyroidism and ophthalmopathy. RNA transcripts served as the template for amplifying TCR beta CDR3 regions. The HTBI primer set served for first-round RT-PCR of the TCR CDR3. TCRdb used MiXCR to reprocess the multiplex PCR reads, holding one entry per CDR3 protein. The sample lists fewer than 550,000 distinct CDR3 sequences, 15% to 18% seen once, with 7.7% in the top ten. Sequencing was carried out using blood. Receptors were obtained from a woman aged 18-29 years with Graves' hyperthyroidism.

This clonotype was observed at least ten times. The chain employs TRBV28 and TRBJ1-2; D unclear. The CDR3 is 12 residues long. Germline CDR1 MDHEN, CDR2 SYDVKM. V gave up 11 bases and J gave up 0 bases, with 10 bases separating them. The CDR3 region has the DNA TGTGCCCATATGAAGGCTAACTATGGCTACACCTTC. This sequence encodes CAHMKANYGYTF.

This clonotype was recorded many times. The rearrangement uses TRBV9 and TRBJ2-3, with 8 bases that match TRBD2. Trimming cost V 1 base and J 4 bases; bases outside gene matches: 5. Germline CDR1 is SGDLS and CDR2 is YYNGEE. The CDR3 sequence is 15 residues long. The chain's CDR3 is CASSVSGLDADTQYF. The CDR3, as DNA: TGTGCCAGCAGCGTATCGGGACTAGACGCAGATACGCAGTATTTT.

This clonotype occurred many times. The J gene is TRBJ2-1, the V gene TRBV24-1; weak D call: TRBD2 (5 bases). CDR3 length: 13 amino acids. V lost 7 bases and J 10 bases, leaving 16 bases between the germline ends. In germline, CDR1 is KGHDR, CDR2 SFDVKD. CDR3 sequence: CATSHSRGSEQFF. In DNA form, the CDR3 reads TGTGCCACCAGCCACTCCCGAGGGAGCGAGCAGTTCTTC.

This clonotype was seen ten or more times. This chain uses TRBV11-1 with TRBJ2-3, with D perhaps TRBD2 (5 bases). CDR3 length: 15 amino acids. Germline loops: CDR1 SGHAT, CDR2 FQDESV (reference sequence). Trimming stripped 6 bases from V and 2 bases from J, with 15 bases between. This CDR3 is CASRHSRGSTDTQYF. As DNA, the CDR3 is TGTGCCAGCAGACATAGTCGGGGTTCCACAGATACGCAGTATTTT.

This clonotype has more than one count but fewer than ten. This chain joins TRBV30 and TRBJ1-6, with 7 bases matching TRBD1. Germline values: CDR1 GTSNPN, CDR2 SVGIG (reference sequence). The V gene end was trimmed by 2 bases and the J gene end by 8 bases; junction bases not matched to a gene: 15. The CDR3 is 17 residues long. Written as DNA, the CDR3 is TGTGCCTGGAGTAAAACAAAGGGGGCGCAGAACTATTCACCCCTCCACTTT. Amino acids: CAWSKTKGAQNYSPLHF. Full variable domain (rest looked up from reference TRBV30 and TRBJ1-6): SQTIHQWPATLVQPVGSPLSLECTVEGTSNPNLYWYRQAAGRGLQLLFYSVGIGQISSEVPQNLSASRPQDRQFILSSKKLLLSDSGFYLCAWSKTKGAQNYSPLHFGNGTRLTVT.

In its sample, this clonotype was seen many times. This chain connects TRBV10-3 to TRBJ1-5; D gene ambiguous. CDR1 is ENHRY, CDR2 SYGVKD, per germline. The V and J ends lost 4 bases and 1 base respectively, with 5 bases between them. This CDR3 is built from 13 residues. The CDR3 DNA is TGTGCCATCAGTGTAGGAAGCAATCAGCCCCAGCATTTT. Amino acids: CAISVGSNQPQHF.

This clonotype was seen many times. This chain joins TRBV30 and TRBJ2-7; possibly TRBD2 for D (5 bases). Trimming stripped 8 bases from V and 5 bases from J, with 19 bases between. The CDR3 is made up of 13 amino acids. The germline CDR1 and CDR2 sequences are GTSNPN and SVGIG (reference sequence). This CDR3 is CALRRAGGNEQYF. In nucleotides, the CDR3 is TGTGCCCTCAGGCGTGCGGGCGGCAACGAGCAGTACTTC.

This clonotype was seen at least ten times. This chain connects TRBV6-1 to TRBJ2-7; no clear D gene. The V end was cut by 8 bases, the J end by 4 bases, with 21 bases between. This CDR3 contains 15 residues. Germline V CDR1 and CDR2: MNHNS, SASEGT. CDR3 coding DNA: TGTGCCAGCTCTCCCTGGGCCGAGGTTGTGTACGAGCAGTACTTC. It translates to CASSPWAEVVYEQYF.

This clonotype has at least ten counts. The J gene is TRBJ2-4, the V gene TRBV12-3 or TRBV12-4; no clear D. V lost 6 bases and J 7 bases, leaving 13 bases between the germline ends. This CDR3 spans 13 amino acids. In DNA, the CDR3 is TGTGCCAGCAGCCCAGACCCTTTTAACATTCAGTACTTC. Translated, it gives CASSPDPFNIQYF.

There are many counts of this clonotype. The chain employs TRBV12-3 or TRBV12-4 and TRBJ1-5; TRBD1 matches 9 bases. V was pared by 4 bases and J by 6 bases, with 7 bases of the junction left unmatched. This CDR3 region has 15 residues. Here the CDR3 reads CASSWLDRGTQPQHF. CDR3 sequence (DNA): TGTGCCAGCAGTTGGTTGGACAGGGGCACTCAGCCCCAGCATTTT.

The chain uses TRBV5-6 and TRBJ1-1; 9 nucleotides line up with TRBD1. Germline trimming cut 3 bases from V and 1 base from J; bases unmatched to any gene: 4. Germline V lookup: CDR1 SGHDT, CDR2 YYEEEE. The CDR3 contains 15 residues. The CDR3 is CASSWGTGRNTEAFF. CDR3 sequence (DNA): TGTGCCAGCAGCTGGGGGACAGGGAGGAACACTGAAGCTTTCTTT.

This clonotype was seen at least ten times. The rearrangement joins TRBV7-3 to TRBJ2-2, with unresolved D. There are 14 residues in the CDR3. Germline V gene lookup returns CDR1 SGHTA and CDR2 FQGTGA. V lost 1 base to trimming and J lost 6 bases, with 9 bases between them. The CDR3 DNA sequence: TGTGCCAGCAGCTTAATGGGAAGCGCCGGGGAGCTGTTTTTT. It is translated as CASSLMGSAGELFF.

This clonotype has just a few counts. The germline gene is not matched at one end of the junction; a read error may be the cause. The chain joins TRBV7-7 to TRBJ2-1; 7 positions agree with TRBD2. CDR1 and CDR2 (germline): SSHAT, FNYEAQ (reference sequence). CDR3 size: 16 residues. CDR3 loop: CASSLGGTPEMGEQFF. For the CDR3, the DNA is TGTGCTAGCAGTCTGGGGGGGACTCCAGAAATGGGTGAGCAGTTCTTC.

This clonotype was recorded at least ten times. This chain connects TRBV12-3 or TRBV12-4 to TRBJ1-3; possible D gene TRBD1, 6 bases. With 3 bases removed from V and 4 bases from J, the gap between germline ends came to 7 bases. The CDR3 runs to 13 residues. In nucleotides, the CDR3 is TGTGCCAGCAGTTTCGGACAGGGAAACACCATATATTTT. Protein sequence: CASSFGQGNTIYF.

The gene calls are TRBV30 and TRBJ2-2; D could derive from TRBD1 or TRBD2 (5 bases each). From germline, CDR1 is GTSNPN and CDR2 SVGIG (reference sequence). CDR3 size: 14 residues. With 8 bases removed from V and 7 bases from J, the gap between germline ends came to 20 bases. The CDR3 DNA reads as TGTGCCAGTAGTATCTCCGGGGCGGGCGGGGAGCTGTTTTTT. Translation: CASSISGAGGELFF.

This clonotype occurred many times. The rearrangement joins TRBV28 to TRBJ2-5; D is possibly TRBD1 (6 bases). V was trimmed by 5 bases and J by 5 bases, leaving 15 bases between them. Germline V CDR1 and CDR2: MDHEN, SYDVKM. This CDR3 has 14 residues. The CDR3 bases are TGTGCCAGCAGTCCCAGGGGCATCGAGGAGACCCAGTACTTC. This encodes CASSPRGIEETQYF.

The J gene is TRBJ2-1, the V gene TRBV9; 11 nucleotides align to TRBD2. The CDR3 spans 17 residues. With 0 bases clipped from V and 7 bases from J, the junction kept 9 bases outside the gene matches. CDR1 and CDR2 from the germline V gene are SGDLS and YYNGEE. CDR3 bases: TGTGCCAGCAGCGTAGAAGGGGGACTAGCGGAGGGAAATGAGCAGTTCTTC. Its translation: CASSVEGGLAEGNEQFF.

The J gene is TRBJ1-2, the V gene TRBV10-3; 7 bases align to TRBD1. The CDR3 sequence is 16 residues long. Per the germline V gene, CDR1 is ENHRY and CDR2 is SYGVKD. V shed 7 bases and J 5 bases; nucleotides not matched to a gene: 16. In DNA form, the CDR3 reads TGTGCCATCACAAGGGACAGCAAAACGGCGAATTATGGCTACACCTTC. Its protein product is CAITRDSKTANYGYTF.

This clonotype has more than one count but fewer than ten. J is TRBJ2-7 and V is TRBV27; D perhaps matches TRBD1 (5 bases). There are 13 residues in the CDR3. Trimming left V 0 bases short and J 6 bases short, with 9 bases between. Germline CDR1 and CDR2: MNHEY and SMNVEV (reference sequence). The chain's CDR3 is CASSLSGRGEQYF. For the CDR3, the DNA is TGTGCCAGCAGTTTATCCGGAAGGGGCGAGCAGTACTTC.

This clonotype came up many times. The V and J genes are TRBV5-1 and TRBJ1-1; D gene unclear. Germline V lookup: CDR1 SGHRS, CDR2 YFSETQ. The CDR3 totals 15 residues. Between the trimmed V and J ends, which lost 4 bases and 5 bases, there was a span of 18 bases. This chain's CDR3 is CASSLRAGAETEAFF. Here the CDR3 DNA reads TGCGCCAGCAGCCTCCGGGCGGGCGCGGAGACTGAAGCTTTCTTT.

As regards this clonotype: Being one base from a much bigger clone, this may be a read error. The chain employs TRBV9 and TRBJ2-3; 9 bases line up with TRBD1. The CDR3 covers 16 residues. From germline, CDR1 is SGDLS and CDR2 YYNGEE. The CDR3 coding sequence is TGTGCCAGCCGCGTAGGACAGGGGTCAATTGCAGATACGCAGTATTTT. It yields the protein CASRVGQGSIADTQYF.

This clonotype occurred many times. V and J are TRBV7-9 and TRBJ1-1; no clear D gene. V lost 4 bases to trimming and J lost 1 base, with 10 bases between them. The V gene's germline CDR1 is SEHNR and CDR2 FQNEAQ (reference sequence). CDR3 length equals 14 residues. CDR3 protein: CASSSQSGNTEAFF. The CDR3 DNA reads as TGTGCCAGCAGCTCTCAAAGTGGGAACACTGAAGCTTTCTTT.

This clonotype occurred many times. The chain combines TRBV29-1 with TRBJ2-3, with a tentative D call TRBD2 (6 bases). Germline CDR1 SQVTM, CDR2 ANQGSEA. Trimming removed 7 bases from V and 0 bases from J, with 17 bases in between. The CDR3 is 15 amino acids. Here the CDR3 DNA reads TGCAGCGCTTCGACCCTGGGGGGAAGCACAGATACGCAGTATTTT. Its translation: CSASTLGGSTDTQYF.

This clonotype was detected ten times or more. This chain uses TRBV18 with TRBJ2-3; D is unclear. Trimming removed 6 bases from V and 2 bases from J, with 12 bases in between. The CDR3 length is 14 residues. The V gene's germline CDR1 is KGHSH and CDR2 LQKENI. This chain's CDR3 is CASSPPTITDTQYF. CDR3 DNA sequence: TGTGCCAGCTCCCCCCCGACCATCACAGATACGCAGTATTTT. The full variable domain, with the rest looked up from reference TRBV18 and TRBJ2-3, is NAGVMQNPRHLVRRRGQEARLRCSPMKGHSHVYWYRQLPEEGLKFMVYLQKENIIDESGMPKERFSAEFPKEGPSILRIQQVVRGDSAAYFCASSPPTITDTQYFGPGTRLTVL.